This TCR beta chain was documented in a study of technical replicates of blood from several donors (dated by TCRdb to the late 2010s). The germline V gene supplies CDR1 MGHRA and CDR2 YSYEKL. CDR3 length: 15 amino acids, cysteine to phenylalanine. This entry keeps only the CDR3 DNA: 45 bases, framed from base 1. The V and J ends are trimmed by 5 bases and 0 bases, leaving 8 bases between them. A remark on this clone: Its target antigen remains unknown. Per-base qualities were not stored, and no clone one base away is much larger.

The receptor library was made with the immunoSEQ multiplex PCR assay. TCRdb re-hosts the immuneACCESS table, in-frame sequences only. Its copies lack some clones; in the studies checked, an unresolved V gene accounts for under half of them, and the cause for the rest is not known. Present in this sample are 78,000 or so clones, 75% to 90% of which were seen just once. Roughly 0.41% of the sample is taken by the ten largest. The receptor was isolated from a human donor in good health. The specimen sequenced was T cells isolated from PBMCs. The rearranged segments are TRBV4-1 and TRBJ2-6; TRBD2 is perhaps the D gene, given 6 matching bases. CDR3 protein: CASSVGSSGANVLTF. The sequenced DNA is TGCGCCAGCAGCGTCGGGAGCTCTGGGGCCAACGTCCTGACTTTC.